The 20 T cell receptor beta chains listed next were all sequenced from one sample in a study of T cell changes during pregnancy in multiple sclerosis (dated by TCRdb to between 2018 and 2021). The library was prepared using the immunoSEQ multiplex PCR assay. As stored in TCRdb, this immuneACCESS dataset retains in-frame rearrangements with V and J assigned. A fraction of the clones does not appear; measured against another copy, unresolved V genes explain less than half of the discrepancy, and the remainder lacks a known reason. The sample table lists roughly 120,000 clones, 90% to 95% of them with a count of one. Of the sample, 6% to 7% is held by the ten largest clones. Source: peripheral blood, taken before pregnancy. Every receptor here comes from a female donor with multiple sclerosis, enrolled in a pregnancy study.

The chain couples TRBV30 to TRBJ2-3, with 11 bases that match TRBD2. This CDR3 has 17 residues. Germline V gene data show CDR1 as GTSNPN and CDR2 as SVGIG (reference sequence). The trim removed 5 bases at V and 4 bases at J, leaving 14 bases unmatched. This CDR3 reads CAWSSPTSGSGADTQYF. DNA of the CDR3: TGTGCCTGGTCTTCCCCTACTAGCGGGAGTGGAGCAGATACGCAGTATTTT. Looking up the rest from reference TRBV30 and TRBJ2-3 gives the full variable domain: SQTIHQWPATLVQPVGSPLSLECTVEGTSNPNLYWYRQAAGRGLQLLFYSVGIGQISSEVPQNLSASRPQDRQFILSSKKLLLSDSGFYLCAWSSPTSGSGADTQYFGPGTRLTVL.

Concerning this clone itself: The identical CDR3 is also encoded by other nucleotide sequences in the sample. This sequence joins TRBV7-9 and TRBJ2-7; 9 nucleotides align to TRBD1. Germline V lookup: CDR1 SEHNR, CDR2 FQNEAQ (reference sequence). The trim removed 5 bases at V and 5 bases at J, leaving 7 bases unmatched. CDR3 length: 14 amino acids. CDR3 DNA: TGTGCCAGCAGCCTTGGACAGGGGAGTGACGAGCAGTACTTC. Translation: CASSLGQGSDEQYF.

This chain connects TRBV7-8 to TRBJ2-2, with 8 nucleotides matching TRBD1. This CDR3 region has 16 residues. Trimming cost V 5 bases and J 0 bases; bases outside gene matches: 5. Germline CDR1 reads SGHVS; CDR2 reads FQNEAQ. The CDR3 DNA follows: TGTGCCAGCAGCCCAAGGACAGGGTCGAACACCGGGGAGCTGTTTTTT. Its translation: CASSPRTGSNTGELFF.

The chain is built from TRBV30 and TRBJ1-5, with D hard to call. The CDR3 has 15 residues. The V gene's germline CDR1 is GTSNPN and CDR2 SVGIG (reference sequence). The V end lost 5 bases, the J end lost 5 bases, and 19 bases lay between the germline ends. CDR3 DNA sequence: TGTGCCTGGCGTAGAGGAGGCTCCTTAGATCAGCCCCAGCATTTT. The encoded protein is CAWRRGGSLDQPQHF.

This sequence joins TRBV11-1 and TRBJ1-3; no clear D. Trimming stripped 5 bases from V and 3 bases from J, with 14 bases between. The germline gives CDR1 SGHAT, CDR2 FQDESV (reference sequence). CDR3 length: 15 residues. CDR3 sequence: CASSHRGGRGNTIYF. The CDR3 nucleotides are TGTGCCAGCAGCCACCGGGGAGGACGTGGAAACACCATATATTTT. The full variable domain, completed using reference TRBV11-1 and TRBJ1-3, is EAEVAQSPRYKITEKSQAVAFWCDPISGHATLYWYRQILGQGPELLVQFQDESVVDDSQLPKDRFSAERLKGVDSTLKIQPAELGDSAMYLCASSHRGGRGNTIYFGEGSWLTVV.

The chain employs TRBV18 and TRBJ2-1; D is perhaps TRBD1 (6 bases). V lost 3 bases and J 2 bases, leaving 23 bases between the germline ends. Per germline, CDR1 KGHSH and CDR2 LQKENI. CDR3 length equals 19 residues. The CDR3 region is CASSPAREQGRSPYNEQFF. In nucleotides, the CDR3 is TGTGCCAGCTCACCGGCAAGGGAACAGGGTCGTTCCCCCTACAATGAGCAGTTCTTC.

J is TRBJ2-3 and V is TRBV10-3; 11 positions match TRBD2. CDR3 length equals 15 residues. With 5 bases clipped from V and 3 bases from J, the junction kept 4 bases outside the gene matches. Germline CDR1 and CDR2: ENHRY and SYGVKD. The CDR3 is CAISLAGGRTDTQYF. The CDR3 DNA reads TGTGCCATCAGTCTAGCGGGGGGACGGACAGATACGCAGTATTTT.

The CDR3 coding sequence is TGTGCCAGCAGTTTTTCCTTAGCGGGAGAGCGGTTGAATGAGCAGTTCTTC. Translated, it gives CASSFSLAGERLNEQFF. The chain has TRBV28 and TRBJ2-1; 9 bases map to TRBD2. Looked up from germline, CDR1 is MDHEN and CDR2 is SYDVKM. This CDR3 has 17 residues. The J segment lost 7 bases and the V segment lost 3 bases, leaving 13 bases of the junction unmatched.

The CDR3 protein is CASSLFGQNNYGYTF. CDR3 DNA sequence: TGTGCCAGCAGCTTATTCGGACAGAATAACTATGGCTACACCTTC. J is TRBJ1-2 and V is TRBV11-2; tentative D call: TRBD1 (6 bases). V was trimmed by 2 bases and J by 1 base, leaving 11 bases between them. Germline assignment: CDR1 SGHAT and CDR2 FQNNGV. The CDR3 runs 15 residues.

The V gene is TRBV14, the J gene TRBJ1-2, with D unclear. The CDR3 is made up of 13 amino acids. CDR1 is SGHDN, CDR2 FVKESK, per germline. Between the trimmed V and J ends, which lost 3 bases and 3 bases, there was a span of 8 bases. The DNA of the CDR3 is TGTGCCAGCAGCCAGGTTACGGACTATGGCTACACCTTC. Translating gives CASSQVTDYGYTF.

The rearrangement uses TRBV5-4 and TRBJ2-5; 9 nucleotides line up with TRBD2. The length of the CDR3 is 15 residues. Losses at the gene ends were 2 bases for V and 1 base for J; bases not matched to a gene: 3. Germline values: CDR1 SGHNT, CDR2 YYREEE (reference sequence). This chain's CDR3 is CASSLERGAQETQYF. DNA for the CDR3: TGTGCCAGCAGCTTAGAGCGGGGGGCCCAAGAGACCCAGTACTTC. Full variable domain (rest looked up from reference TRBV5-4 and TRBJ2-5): ETGVTQSPTHLIKTRGQQVTLRCSSQSGHNTVSWYQQALGQGPQFIFQYYREEENGRGNFPPRFSGLQFPNYSSELNVNALELDDSALYLCASSLERGAQETQYFGPGTRLLVL.

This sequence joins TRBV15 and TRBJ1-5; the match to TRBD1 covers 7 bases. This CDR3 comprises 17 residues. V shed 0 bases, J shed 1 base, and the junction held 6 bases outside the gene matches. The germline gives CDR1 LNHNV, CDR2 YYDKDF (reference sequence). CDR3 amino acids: CATSRDLTGESNQPQHF. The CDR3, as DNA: TGTGCCACCAGCAGAGATCTCACAGGGGAGAGCAATCAGCCCCAGCATTTT.

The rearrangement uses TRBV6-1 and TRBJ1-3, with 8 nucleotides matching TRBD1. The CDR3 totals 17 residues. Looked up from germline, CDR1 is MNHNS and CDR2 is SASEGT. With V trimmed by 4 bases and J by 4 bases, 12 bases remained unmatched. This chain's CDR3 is CASSARQGSLGGNTIYF. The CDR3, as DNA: TGTGCCAGCAGTGCCCGACAGGGGTCGTTGGGAGGAAACACCATATATTTT.

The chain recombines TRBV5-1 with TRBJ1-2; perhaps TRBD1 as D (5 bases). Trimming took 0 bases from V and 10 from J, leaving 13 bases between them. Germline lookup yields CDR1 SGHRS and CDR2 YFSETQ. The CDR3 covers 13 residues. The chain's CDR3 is CASSLAGAGSYTF. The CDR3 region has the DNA TGCGCCAGCAGCTTGGCCGGGGCGGGGTCCTACACCTTC.

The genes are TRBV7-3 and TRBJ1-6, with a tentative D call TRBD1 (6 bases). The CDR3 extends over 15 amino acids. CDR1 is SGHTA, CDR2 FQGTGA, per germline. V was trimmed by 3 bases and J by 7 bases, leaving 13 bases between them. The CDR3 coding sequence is TGTGCCAGCAGCTTCCAGGGGACGTGGAATTCACCCCTCCACTTT. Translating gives CASSFQGTWNSPLHF. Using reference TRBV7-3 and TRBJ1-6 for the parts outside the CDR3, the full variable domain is GAGVSQTPSNKVTEKGKYVELRCDPISGHTALYWYRQSLGQGPEFLIYFQGTGAADDSGLPNDRFFAVRPEGSVSTLKIQRTERGDSAVYLCASSFQGTWNSPLHFGNGTRLTVT.

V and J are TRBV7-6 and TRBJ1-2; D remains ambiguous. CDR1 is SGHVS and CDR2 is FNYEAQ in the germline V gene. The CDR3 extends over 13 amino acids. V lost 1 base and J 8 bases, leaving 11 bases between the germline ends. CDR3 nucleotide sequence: TGTGCCAGCAGCTTAGGCGAAAGAGAGGGCTACACCTTC. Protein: CASSLGEREGYTF.

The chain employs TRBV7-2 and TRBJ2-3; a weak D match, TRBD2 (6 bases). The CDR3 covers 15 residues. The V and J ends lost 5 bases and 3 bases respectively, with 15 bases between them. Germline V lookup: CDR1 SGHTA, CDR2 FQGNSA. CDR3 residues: CASSNRWGRTDTQYF. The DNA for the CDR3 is TGTGCCAGCAGCAACAGGTGGGGGAGGACAGATACGCAGTATTTT.

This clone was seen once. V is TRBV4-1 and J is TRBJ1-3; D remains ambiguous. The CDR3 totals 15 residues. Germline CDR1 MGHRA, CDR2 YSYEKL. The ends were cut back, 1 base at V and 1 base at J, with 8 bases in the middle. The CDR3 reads CASSQVGASGNTIYF. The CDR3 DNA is TGCGCCAGCAGCCAAGTTGGAGCGTCTGGAAACACCATATATTTT.

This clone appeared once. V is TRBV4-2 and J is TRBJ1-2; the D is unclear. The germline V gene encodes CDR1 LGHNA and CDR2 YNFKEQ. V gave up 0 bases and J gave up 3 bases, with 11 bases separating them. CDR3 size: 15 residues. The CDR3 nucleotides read TGTGCCAGCAGCCAAGATATCGGGCGGGACTATGGCTACACCTTC. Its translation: CASSQDIGRDYGYTF.

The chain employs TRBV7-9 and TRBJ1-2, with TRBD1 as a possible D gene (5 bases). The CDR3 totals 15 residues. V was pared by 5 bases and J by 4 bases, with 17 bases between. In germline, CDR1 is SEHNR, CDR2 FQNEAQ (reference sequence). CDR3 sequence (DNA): TGTGCCAGCAGCCCGGCCTGGCGGGGCAGCTATGGCTACACCTTC. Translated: CASSPAWRGSYGYTF.